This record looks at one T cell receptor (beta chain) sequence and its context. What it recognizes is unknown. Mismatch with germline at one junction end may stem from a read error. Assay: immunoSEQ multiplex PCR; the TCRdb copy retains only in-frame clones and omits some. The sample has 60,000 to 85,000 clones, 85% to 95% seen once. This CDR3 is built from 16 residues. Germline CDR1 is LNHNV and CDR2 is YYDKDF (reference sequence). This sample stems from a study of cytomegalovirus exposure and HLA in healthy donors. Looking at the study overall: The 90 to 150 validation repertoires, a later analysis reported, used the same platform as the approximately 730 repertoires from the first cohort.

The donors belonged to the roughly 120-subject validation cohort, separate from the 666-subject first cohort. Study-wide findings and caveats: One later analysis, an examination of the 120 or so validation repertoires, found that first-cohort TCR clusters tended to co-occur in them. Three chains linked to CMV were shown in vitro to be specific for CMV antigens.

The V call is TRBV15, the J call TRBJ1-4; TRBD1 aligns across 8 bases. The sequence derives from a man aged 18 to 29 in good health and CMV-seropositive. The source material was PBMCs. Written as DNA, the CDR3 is TGTACCACCAGCAGGGTGACAGGGGCAACTAATGAAAAACTGTTTTTT. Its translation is CTTSRVTGATNEKLFF.